What follows describes a single T cell receptor beta chain. Antigen specificity is unknown. Germline CDR1 is SEHNR and CDR2 is FQNEAQ (reference sequence). Trimming removed 5 bases from V and 6 bases from J; junction bases left unmatched: 9. The CDR3 spans 14 residues. This entry comes from a study of shared clonotypes between healthy human individuals. Looking at the study overall: For every donor, three CD4 naive, three CD4 memory, two CD8 naive and one CD8 memory plates were used.

Whole-study results and caveats: Larger estimated richness was generally seen in naive subsets than in memory subsets.

Using immunoSEQ multiplex PCR, the repertoire was profiled, and TCRdb retains in-frame clones only, with some absent. The sample contains under 2,000,000 clones, approximately 94% of which appear only once. CD45RO-negative, CCR7-positively selected cells formed the naive CD8 fraction, excluding terminally differentiated effector memory CD45RA+ cells. The clonotype comes from a man between 18 and 29 years old in good health. The chain employs TRBV7-9 and TRBJ2-7; 8 bases agree with TRBD1. The sample comprised naive CD8+ T cells sorted from blood. The CDR3: CASSARQGISEQYF. For the CDR3, the DNA is TGTGCCAGCAGCGCAAGACAGGGGATCTCCGAGCAGTACTTC.